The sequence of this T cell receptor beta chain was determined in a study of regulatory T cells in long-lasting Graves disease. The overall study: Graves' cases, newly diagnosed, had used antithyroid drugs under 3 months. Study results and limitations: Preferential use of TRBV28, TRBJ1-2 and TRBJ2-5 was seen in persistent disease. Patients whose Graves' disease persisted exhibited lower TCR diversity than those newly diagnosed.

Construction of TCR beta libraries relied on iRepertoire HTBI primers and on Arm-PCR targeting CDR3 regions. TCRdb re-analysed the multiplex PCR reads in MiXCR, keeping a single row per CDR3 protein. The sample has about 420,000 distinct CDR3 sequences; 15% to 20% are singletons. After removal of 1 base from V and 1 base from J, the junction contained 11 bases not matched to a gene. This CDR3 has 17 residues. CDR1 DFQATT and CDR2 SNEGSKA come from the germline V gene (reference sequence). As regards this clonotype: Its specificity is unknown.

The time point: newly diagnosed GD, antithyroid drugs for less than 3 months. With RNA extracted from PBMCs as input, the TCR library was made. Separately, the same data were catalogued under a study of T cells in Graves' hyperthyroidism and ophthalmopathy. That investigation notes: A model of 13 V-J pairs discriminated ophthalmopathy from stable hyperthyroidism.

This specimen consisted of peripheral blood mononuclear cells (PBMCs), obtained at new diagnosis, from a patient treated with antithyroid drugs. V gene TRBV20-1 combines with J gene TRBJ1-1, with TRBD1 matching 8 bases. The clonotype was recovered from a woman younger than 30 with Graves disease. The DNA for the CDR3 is TGCAGTGCTAGAGTCACCCTACAGGGGGTTGGGAACACTGAAGCTTTCTTT. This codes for CSARVTLQGVGNTEAFF.